Below are 23 T cell receptor beta chains sequenced from a single sample in a study of shared clonotypes between healthy human individuals. Profiled with immunoSEQ multiplex PCR; TCRdb holds only in-frame clones, not every one. Of about 490,000 clones listed, over 70% are singletons. The source material was PBMCs. These receptors all stem from a woman in her 40s in good health. Some clones in this sample may be carry-over from other donors' samples.

This chain connects TRBV4-2 to TRBJ2-7; a possible D gene is TRBD1 (5 bases). CDR3 length equals 13 residues. The V and J ends lost 2 bases and 6 bases respectively, with 11 bases between them. CDR1 LGHNA and CDR2 YNFKEQ come from the germline V gene. The CDR3 sequence: CASSQPGQAEQYF. CDR3 coding DNA: TGTGCCAGCAGCCAACCCGGACAAGCCGAGCAGTACTTC.

This clone appeared a few times. The rearrangement joins TRBV14 to TRBJ1-2; no reliable D call. Germline-derived CDR1 and CDR2 are SGHDN and FVKESK. The V end lost 5 bases, the J end lost 10 bases, and 11 bases lay between the germline ends. CDR3 length: 11 residues. This CDR3 reads CASSSLDSYTF. DNA for the CDR3: TGTGCCAGCAGCTCCCTGGACTCCTACACCTTC.

A remark on this clone: With only one base between it and a far larger clone, this is likely a read error. The rearrangement joins TRBV4-1 to TRBJ1-2; weak D call: TRBD1 (5 bases). Germline V gene data show CDR1 as MGHRA and CDR2 as YSYEKL. This CDR3 is built from 13 residues. V dropped 7 bases and J dropped 7 bases, with 16 bases sitting between them. The CDR3 reads CASTRVGGTGYTF. Here the CDR3 DNA reads TGCGCCAGCACCCGTGTGGGGGGTACTGGCTACACCTTC.

Remarks on this clone: This specimen includes other DNA sequences encoding the same CDR3. J is TRBJ2-7 and V is TRBV5-1; no reliable D call. This CDR3 region has 12 residues. V was shortened by 2 bases and J by 2 bases, with 5 bases between the two germline ends. Germline loops: CDR1 SGHRS, CDR2 YFSETQ. Here the CDR3 reads CASSLPAYEQYF. The CDR3 DNA is TGCGCCAGCAGCTTACCGGCCTACGAGCAGTACTTC.

This chain joins TRBV18 and TRBJ2-1, with D possibly being TRBD1 (6 bases). The CDR3 runs to 13 residues. V lost 4 bases and J lost 8, with 12 bases in between. CDR1 KGHSH and CDR2 LQKENI come from the germline V gene. The CDR3 is CASSLTGPHEQFF. The CDR3 DNA follows: TGTGCCAGCTCACTCACAGGGCCCCATGAGCAGTTCTTC.

The chain employs TRBV25-1 and TRBJ2-7; D is unresolved. This CDR3 is 11 amino acids long. V lost 2 bases to trimming and J lost 7 bases, with 6 bases between them. CDR1 MGHDK and CDR2 SYGVNS come from the germline V gene. CDR3 bases: TGTGCCAGCAGTGAAGGAGCAGAGCAGTACTTC. As protein: CASSEGAEQYF.

The rearrangement uses TRBV19 and TRBJ2-3; D unclear. V lost 3 bases, J lost 2 bases, and 15 bases lay in between. Germline loops: CDR1 LNHDA, CDR2 SQIVND (reference sequence). The CDR3 contains 16 residues. The CDR3 loop reads CASSMRQSANTDTQYF. CDR3 coding DNA: TGTGCCAGTAGTATGCGGCAGAGTGCCAACACAGATACGCAGTATTTT.

This clone appeared a single time. V gene TRBV25-1 combines with J gene TRBJ2-7; 7 nucleotides line up with TRBD1. The germline V gene encodes CDR1 MGHDK and CDR2 SYGVNS. V shed 4 bases and J 4 bases; nucleotides not matched to a gene: 4. This CDR3 is built from 13 residues. The CDR3 DNA reads TGTGCCAGCAGTGCCTTACAGGGGTACGAGCAGTACTTC. As protein: CASSALQGYEQYF.

V is TRBV6-4 and J is TRBJ2-1, with 7 bases aligning to TRBD2. Trimming took 4 bases from V and 8 from J; bases not matched to a gene: 8. Germline CDR1 reads MRHNA; CDR2 reads SNTAGT. The CDR3 is 14 residues long. The CDR3 is CASSGGLAADEQFF. CDR3 sequence (DNA): TGTGCCAGCAGTGGAGGGCTAGCGGCCGATGAGCAGTTCTTC.

V is TRBV27 and J is TRBJ2-3, with a possible D match to TRBD1 (6 bases). CDR1 and CDR2 from the germline V gene are MNHEY and SMNVEV (reference sequence). V dropped 1 base and J dropped 9 bases, with 11 bases sitting between them. The CDR3 totals 13 residues. The CDR3 sequence is CASSLLSTGTQYF. CDR3 bases: TGTGCCAGCAGTTTATTGAGTACAGGGACGCAGTATTTT.

The chain carries TRBV15 and TRBJ2-7, with D perhaps matching TRBD1 (5 bases). The CDR3 sequence is 11 residues long. CDR1 and CDR2 from the germline V gene are LNHNV and YYDKDF (reference sequence). With 10 bases removed from V and 1 base from J, the gap between germline ends came to 8 bases. DNA of the CDR3: TGTGCCAGCCACAGGTCCTACGAGCAGTACTTC. Translated: CASHRSYEQYF.

This clone was seen just once. This probably arose from a read error, given a far larger clone one base away. V and J are TRBV6-5 and TRBJ2-2, with TRBD1 matching 9 bases. There are 15 residues in the CDR3. The germline gives CDR1 MNHEY, CDR2 SVGAGI. The CDR3 is CASSGTGKGTGELLF. The CDR3 DNA reads as TGTGCCAGTTCCGGGACAGGGAAGGGCACCGGGGAGCTGCTTTTT.

CDR3 nucleotides: TGTGCCAGCAGCAGTGGGGCAGGTCGGCACGAGCAGTACTTC. Translation gives CASSSGAGRHEQYF. This chain links TRBV28 with TRBJ2-7, with a weak D call TRBD1 (5 bases). Trimming left V 6 bases short and J 5 bases short, with 17 bases between. Germline CDR1 is MDHEN and CDR2 is SYDVKM. The CDR3 runs to 14 residues. The full variable domain, its missing parts supplied by reference TRBV28 and TRBJ2-7, is DVKVTQSSRYLVKRTGEKVFLECVQDMDHENMFWYRQDPGLGLRLIYFSYDVKMKEKGDIPEGYSVSREKKERFSLILESASTNQTSMYLCASSSGAGRHEQYFGPGTRLTVT.

In its sample, this clone was seen a few times. V usage is TRBV19 and J usage is TRBJ2-1; D is undetermined. Germline CDR1 reads LNHDA; CDR2 reads SQIVND (reference sequence). The V gene lost 6 bases and the J gene lost 0 bases, with 15 bases spanning the gap. The CDR3 loop spans 16 amino acids. CDR3 coding DNA: TGTGCCAGTAGAAAGACTGACCTTAGCTCCTACAATGAGCAGTTCTTC. Its translation is CASRKTDLSSYNEQFF. Looking up the rest from reference TRBV19 and TRBJ2-1 gives the full variable domain: DGGITQSPKYLFRKEGQNVTLSCEQNLNHDAMYWYRQDPGQGLRLIYYSQIVNDFQKGDIAEGYSVSREKKESFPLTVTSAQKNPTAFYLCASRKTDLSSYNEQFFGPGTRLTVL.

This chain joins TRBV5-1 and TRBJ1-2; 12 bases match TRBD1. After removal of 1 base from V and 7 bases from J, the junction contained 5 bases not matched to a gene. This CDR3 has 15 residues. The V gene's germline CDR1 is SGHRS and CDR2 YFSETQ. CDR3 in amino acids: CASSLSGTGGLGYTF. CDR3 in DNA: TGCGCCAGCAGCTTGTCTGGGACAGGGGGCCTTGGCTACACCTTC.

This clone was seen once. The V call is TRBV4-2, the J call TRBJ2-7; D remains unclear. Trimming cost V 4 bases and J 0 bases, with 13 bases left between them. This CDR3 spans 15 amino acids. Germline assignment: CDR1 LGHNA and CDR2 YNFKEQ. The chain's CDR3 is CASSLIRASSYEQYF. The DNA for the CDR3 is TGTGCCAGCAGCCTCATCCGCGCGAGCTCCTACGAGCAGTACTTC.

The chain couples TRBV28 to TRBJ2-7; D not resolved. V lost 3 bases to trimming and J lost 3 bases, with 18 bases between them. The CDR3 spans 16 residues. Germline V CDR1 and CDR2: MDHEN, SYDVKM. DNA of the CDR3: TGTGCCAGCAGTTTTACCCCATTGGCCCGATTCTACGAGCAGTACTTC. Residues: CASSFTPLARFYEQYF.

To note about this clone: A far larger clone is only one base removed, so a read error is likely. The chain recombines TRBV5-1 with TRBJ1-3, with unresolved D. CDR3 length equals 15 residues. Germline CDR1 reads SGHRS; CDR2 reads YFSETQ. The CDR3 spells CASSLDGNSRNTIYF. DNA of the CDR3: TGCGCCAGCAGCTTAGACGGAAACTCTAGAAACACCATATATTTT.

V is TRBV29-1 and J is TRBJ2-7; maybe TRBD2 (5 bases). CDR3 size: 12 residues. V lost 4 bases and J lost 4, with 11 bases in between. Germline CDR1 is SQVTM and CDR2 is ANQGSEA. As DNA, the CDR3 is TGCAGCGTTGTCGGGGTCGGATACGAGCAGTACTTC. Its translation: CSVVGVGYEQYF.

A few counts support this clone. The chain carries TRBV9 and TRBJ1-2, with 8 bases that match TRBD1. The CDR3 extends over 16 amino acids. From germline, CDR1 is SGDLS and CDR2 YYNGEE. V dropped 0 bases and J dropped 4; count of bases not matched to a gene: 8. The CDR3 is CASSVAQGAESYGYTF. The DNA for the CDR3 is TGTGCCAGCAGCGTAGCTCAGGGGGCGGAAAGCTATGGCTACACCTTC.

Of note for this clone: A read error is the likely source, as a far larger clone sits one nucleotide away. The chain links TRBV19 to TRBJ1-2, with TRBD1 as a possible D gene (6 bases). This CDR3 is 12 amino acids long. CDR1 and CDR2 from the germline V gene are LNHDA and SQIVND (reference sequence). The CDR3 sequence: CASSGGSYSYTF. In DNA, the CDR3 is TGTGCCAGTAGTGGGGGCAGCTATAGCTACACCTTC.

The J gene is TRBJ1-1, the V gene TRBV19; 8 bases agree with TRBD1. This CDR3 is built from 14 residues. Per the germline V gene, CDR1 is LNHDA and CDR2 is SQIVND (reference sequence). The J segment lost 6 bases and the V segment lost 4 bases, leaving 7 bases of the junction unmatched. The CDR3 reads CASSKQGDGAEAFF. The CDR3 DNA reads TGTGCCAGTAGTAAACAGGGGGATGGGGCTGAAGCTTTCTTT.

CDR3 residues: CASSLPTGTGNTIYF. As DNA, the CDR3 is TGTGCCAGCAGTCTACCGACGGGGACTGGAAACACCATATATTTT. The chain recombines TRBV28 with TRBJ1-3; D is undetermined. The CDR3 covers 15 residues. With 5 bases removed from V and 2 bases from J, the gap between germline ends came to 13 bases. The germline V gene encodes CDR1 MDHEN and CDR2 SYDVKM.